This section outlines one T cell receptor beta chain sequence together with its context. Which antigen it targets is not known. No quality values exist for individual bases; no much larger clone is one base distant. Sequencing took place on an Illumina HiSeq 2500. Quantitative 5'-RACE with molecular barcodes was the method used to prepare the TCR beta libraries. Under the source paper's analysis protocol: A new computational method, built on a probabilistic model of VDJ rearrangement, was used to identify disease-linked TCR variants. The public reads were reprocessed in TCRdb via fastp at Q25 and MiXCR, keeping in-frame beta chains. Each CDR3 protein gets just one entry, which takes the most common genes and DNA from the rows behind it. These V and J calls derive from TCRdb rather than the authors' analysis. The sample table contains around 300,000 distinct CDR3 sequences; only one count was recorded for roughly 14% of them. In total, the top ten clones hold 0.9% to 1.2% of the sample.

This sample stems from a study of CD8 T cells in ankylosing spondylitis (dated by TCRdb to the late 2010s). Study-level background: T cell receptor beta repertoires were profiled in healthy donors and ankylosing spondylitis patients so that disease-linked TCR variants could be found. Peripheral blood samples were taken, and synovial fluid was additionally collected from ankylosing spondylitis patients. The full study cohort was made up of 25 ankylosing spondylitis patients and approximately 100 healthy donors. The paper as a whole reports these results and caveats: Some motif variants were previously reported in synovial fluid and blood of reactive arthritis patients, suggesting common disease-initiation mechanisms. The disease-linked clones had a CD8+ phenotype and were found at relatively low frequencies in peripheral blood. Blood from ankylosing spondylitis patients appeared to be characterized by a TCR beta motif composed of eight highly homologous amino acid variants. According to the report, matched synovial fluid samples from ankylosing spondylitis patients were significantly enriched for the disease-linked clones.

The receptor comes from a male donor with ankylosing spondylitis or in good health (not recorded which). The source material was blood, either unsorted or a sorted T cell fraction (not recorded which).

The CDR3 protein is CASSLYASSYNEQFF. The nucleotide sequence reads TGTGCCAGCAGTCTTTACGCCAGCTCCTACAATGAGCAGTTCTTC. The rearrangement joined TRBV5-4 to TRBJ2-1; the D gene identity is not certain. The CDR1 and CDR2 encoded by the germline V gene (reference sequence) are SGHNT and YYREEE. Trimming takes 5 bases from V and 0 bases from J, and the germline ends sit 12 bases apart. The CDR3 covers 15 residues, taking in both the cysteine and the phenylalanine. CDR3 DNA is the only sequence kept; it has 45 bases, read in frame from the first base.